These 9 T cell receptor beta chains came from one sample sequenced in a study of CD8+ T cells in alopecia areata. The treatment: oral pan-JAK inhibitor, 5-10 mg twice daily. RNA extraction was followed by reverse transcription into cDNA, which acted as the sequencing template. Method: immunoSEQ multiplex PCR; TCRdb's copy keeps in-frame clones and lacks some. This table holds 200,000 to 250,000 clones, over 40% found once. The source material was CD4+ T cells sorted from blood, sampled around week 36, from a patient treated with tofacitinib. Receptors were obtained from a human donor with alopecia areata.

This clone came up a few times. The V and J genes are TRBV29-1 and TRBJ2-3; D possibly corresponds to TRBD2 (5 bases). This CDR3 is built from 15 residues. The germline V gene encodes CDR1 SQVTM and CDR2 ANQGSEA. Trimming cost V 3 bases and J 1 base, with 14 bases left between them. In DNA form, the CDR3 reads TGCAGCGTTGATAATCTAGGAGCGGGCACAGATACGCAGTATTTT. Residues: CSVDNLGAGTDTQYF.

In this sample, this clone turned up many times. This rearrangement joins TRBV28 to TRBJ2-7, with D unresolved. The ends were cut back, 5 bases at V and 3 bases at J, with 14 bases in the middle. From germline, CDR1 is MDHEN and CDR2 SYDVKM. CDR3 length equals 14 residues. In DNA form, the CDR3 reads TGTGCCAGCAGTGAAGGCGCTGGGGACTACGAGCAGTACTTC. Protein product: CASSEGAGDYEQYF.

In the case of this clone: Additional DNA sequences in this sample encode the identical CDR3. J is TRBJ2-7 and V is TRBV2; possibly TRBD1 for D (5 bases). CDR3 length: 12 amino acids. CDR1 is SNHLY, CDR2 FYNNEI, per germline. V gave up 5 bases and J gave up 1 base, with 6 bases separating them. In DNA form, the CDR3 reads TGTGCCAGCAGTCGACAGTCCTACGAGCAGTACTTC. It encodes CASSRQSYEQYF.

CDR3 sequence (DNA): TGCAGCGGCCGGACTAGCGGGGTGAGCACAGATACGCAGTATTTT. Amino acid sequence: CSGRTSGVSTDTQYF. The V call is TRBV29-1, the J call TRBJ2-3; 12 bases agree with TRBD2. Germline CDR1 reads SQVTM; CDR2 reads ANQGSEA. This CDR3 contains 15 residues. V was pared by 7 bases and J by 0 bases, with 5 bases of the junction left unmatched.

CDR3 loop: CASSSPTGDYGYTF. The CDR3 DNA reads as TGTGCCAGCAGCTCCCCAACAGGGGACTATGGCTACACCTTC. The chain couples TRBV7-8 to TRBJ1-2; TRBD1 matches at 7 bases. Germline assignment: CDR1 SGHVS and CDR2 FQNEAQ. The V gene end was trimmed by 4 bases and the J gene end by 3 bases; junction bases not matched to a gene: 5. This CDR3 has 14 residues.

V gene TRBV5-6 combines with J gene TRBJ1-1; 8 bases fit TRBD1. The V gene's germline CDR1 is SGHDT and CDR2 YYEEEE. The CDR3 extends over 16 amino acids. V lost 4 bases to trimming and J lost 5 bases; unmatched junction nucleotides: 13. The CDR3 DNA sequence: TGTGCCAGCAGCCCAAAGCCAGGGGGCGCGGGTACTGAAGCTTTCTTT. This sequence encodes CASSPKPGGAGTEAFF.

This rearrangement joins TRBV6-5 to TRBJ2-5; unclear D gene. Per the germline V gene, CDR1 is MNHEY and CDR2 is SVGAGI. The CDR3 is made up of 12 amino acids. The V end lost 5 bases, the J end lost 2 bases, and 6 bases lay between the germline ends. CDR3 residues: CASSRPQETQYF. The CDR3 DNA is TGTGCCAGCAGTCGACCGCAAGAGACCCAGTACTTC.

The V and J genes are TRBV27 and TRBJ2-5; D perhaps matches TRBD1 (6 bases). CDR3 length equals 15 residues. Germline V CDR1 and CDR2: MNHEY, SMNVEV (reference sequence). V was cut by 3 bases and J by 4 bases, with 15 bases left in between. CDR3 residues: CASSFDYRASETQYF. The CDR3 bases are TGTGCCAGCAGTTTTGACTACAGGGCGTCAGAGACCCAGTACTTC.

The V and J genes are TRBV11-2 and TRBJ2-7, with D perhaps TRBD1 (6 bases). The V gene's germline CDR1 is SGHAT and CDR2 FQNNGV. V dropped 2 bases and J dropped 5 bases, with 13 bases sitting between them. The CDR3 covers 14 residues. In DNA form, the CDR3 reads TGTGCCAGCAGCTTACCGGTACAGGGTAACGAGCAGTACTTC. Residues: CASSLPVQGNEQYF.